The clone carrying this T cell receptor beta chain was seen a single time. Its cognate antigen is unknown. The data were produced by immunoSEQ multiplex PCR, yet TCRdb's version contains in-frame clones alone and is incomplete. Among approximately 200,000 clones, roughly 80% were seen once, and the ten largest hold about 7%. V shed 4 bases and J 0 bases; nucleotides not matched to a gene: 5. CDR1 and CDR2 (germline): SGDLS, YYNGEE. The CDR3 length is 16 residues. The data were taken from a study of cytomegalovirus exposure and HLA in healthy donors. The wider study: A subsequent analysis stated that the roughly 130 validation repertoires were run on the same platform as the roughly 710 first-cohort repertoires.

Study-level findings and limits: Researchers catalogued roughly 170 TCR beta chains as cytomegalovirus-associated. A few of the chains that were CMV-associated were confirmed in vitro to be specific for CMV antigens. Reports indicated that the classifier achieved high specificity and sensitivity in diagnosing cytomegalovirus status.

The chain combines TRBV9 with TRBJ2-3; 10 bases are a match to TRBD2. Sequencing was performed on PBMCs. This TCR derives from a man aged 18 to 29 in good health and CMV-seropositive. DNA for the CDR3: TGTGCCAGCAGCCAAATGACTAGCGGGAGCACAGATACGCAGTATTTT. This translates into CASSQMTSGSTDTQYF.